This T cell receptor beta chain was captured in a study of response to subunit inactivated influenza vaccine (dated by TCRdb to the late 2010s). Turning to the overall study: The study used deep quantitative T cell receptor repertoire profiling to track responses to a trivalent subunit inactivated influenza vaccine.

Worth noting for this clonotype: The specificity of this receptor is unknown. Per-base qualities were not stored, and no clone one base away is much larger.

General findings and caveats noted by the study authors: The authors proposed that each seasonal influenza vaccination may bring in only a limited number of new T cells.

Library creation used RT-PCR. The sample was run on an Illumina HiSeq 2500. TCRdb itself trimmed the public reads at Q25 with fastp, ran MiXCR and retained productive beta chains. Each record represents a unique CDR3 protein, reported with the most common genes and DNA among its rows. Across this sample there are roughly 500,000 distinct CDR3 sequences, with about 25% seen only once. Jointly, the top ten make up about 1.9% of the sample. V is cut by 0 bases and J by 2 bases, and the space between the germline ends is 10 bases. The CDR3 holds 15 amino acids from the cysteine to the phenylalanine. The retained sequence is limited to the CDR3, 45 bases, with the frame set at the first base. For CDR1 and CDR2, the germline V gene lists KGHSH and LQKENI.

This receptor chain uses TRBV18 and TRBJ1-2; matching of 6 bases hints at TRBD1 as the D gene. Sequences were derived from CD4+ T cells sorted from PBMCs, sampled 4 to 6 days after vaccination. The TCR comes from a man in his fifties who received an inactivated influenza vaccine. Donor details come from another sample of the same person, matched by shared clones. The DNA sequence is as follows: TGTGCCAGCTCACCACCCGACAGGCCAAACTATGGCTACACCTTC. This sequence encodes CASSPPDRPNYGYTF.